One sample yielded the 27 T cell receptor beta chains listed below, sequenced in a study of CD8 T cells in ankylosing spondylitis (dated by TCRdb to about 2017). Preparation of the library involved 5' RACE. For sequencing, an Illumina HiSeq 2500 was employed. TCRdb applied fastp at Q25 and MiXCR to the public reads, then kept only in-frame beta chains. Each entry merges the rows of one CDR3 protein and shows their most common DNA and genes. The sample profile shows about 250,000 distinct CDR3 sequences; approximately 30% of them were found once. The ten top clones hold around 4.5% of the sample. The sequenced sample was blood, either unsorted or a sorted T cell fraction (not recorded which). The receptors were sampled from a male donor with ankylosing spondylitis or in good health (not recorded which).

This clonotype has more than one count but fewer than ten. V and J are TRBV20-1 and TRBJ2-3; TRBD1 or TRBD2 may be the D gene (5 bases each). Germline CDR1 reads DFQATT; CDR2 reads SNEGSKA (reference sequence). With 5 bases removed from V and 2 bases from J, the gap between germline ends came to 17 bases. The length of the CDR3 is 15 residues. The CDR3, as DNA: TGCAGTGCTGCACAGAGGGACCGTCCCACAGATACGCAGTATTTT. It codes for CSAAQRDRPTDTQYF.

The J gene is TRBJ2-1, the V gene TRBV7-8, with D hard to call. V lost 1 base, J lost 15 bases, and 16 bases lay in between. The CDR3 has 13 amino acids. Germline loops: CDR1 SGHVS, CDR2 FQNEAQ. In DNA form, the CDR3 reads TGTGCCAGCAGCTTAGATTCGGGTACTCCGGGGTTCTTC. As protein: CASSLDSGTPGFF.

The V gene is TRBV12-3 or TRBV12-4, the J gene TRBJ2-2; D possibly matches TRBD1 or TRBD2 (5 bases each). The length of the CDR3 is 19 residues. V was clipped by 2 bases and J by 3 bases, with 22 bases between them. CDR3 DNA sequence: TGTGCCAGCAGTTTATTGCCCGGGCTTAAACTAGGGGACACCGGGGAGCTGTTTTTT. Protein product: CASSLLPGLKLGDTGELFF.

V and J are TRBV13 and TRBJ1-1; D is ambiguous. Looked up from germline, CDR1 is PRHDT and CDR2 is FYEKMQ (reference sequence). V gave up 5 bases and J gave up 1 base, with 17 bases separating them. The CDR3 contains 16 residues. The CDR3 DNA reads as TGTGCCAGCAGCCCGCGGTGGCAGGCATCGAACACTGAAGCTTTCTTT. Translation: CASSPRWQASNTEAFF.

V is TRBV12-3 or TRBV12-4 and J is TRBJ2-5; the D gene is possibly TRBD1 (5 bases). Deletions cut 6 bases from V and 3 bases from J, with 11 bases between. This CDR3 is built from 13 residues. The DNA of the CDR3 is TGTGCCAGCAGACAGACAGCTGAAGAGACCCAGTACTTC. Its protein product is CASRQTAEETQYF.

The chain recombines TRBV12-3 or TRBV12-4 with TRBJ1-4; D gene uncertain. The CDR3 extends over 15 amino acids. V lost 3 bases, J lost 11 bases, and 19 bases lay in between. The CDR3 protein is CASSLGRSIFPKLFF. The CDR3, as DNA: TGTGCCAGCAGTTTGGGGAGATCGATCTTCCCCAAACTGTTTTTT.

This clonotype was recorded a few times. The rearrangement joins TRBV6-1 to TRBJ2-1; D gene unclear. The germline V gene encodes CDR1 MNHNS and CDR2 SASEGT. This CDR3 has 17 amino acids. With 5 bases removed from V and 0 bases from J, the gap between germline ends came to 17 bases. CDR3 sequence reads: CASSRAFGESSYNEQFF. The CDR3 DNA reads TGTGCCAGCAGTCGGGCATTTGGCGAGAGCTCCTACAATGAGCAGTTCTTC.

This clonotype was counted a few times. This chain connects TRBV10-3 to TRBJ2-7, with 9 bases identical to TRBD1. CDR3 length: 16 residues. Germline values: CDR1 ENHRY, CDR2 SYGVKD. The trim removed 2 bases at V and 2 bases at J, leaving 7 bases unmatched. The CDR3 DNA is TGTGCCATCAGTGAGGGAGGGACAGGGTATGCCTACGAGCAGTACTTC. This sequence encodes CAISEGGTGYAYEQYF.

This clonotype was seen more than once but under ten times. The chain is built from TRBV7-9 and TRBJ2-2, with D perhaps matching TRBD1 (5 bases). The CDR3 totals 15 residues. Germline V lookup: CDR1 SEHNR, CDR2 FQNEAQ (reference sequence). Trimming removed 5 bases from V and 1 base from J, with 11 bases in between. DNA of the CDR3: TGTGCCAGCAGCGACCAGGGCATGAACACCGGGGAGCTGTTTTTT. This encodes CASSDQGMNTGELFF.

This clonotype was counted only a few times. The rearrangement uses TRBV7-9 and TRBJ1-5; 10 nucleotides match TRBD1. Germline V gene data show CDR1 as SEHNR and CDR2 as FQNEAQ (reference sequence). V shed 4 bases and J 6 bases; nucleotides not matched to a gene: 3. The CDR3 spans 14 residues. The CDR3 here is CASSSGQGGQPQHF. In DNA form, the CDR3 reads TGTGCCAGCAGCTCCGGACAGGGGGGTCAGCCCCAGCATTTT.

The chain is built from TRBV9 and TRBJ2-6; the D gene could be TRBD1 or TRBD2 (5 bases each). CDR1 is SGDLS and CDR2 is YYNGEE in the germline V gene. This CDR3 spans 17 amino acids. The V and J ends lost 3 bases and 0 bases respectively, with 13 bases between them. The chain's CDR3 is CASSGGTEYSGANVLTF. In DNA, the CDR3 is TGTGCCAGCAGCGGGGGGACCGAATACTCTGGGGCCAACGTCCTGACTTTC.

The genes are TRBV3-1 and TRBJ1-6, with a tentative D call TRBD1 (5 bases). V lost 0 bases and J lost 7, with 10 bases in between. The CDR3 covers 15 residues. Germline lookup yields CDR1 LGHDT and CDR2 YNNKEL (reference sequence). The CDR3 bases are TGTGCCAGCAGCCAAGAAGGGGTTCCGAATTCACCCCTCCACTTT. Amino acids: CASSQEGVPNSPLHF.

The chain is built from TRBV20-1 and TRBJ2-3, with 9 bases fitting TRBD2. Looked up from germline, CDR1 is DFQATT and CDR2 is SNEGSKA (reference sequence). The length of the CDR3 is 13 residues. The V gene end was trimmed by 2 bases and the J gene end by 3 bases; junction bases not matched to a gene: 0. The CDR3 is CSARLAGTDTQYF. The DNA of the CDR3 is TGCAGTGCTAGACTAGCGGGGACAGATACGCAGTATTTT.

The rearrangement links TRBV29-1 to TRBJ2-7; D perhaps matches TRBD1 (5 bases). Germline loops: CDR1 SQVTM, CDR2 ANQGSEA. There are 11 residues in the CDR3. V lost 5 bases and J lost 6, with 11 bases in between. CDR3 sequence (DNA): TGCAGCGTTCTGGCAGGGATCGAGCAGTACTTC. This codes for CSVLAGIEQYF.

In DNA, the CDR3 is TGTGCCAGCAGGCGGACAGGGGGCTCCTACAATGAGCAGTTCTTC. This gives the protein CASRRTGGSYNEQFF. The V and J genes are TRBV7-2 and TRBJ2-1; 10 bases line up with TRBD1. J gave up 0 bases and V 6 bases, and 2 bases lay outside the gene matches. CDR1 and CDR2 from the germline V gene are SGHTA and FQGNSA. The CDR3 runs 15 residues.

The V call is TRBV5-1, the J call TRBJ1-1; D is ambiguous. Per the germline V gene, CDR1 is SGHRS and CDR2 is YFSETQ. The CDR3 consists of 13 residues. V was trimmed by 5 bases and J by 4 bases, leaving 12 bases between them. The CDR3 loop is CASRHPAGTEAFF. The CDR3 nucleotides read TGCGCCAGCAGACACCCAGCGGGCACTGAAGCTTTCTTT.

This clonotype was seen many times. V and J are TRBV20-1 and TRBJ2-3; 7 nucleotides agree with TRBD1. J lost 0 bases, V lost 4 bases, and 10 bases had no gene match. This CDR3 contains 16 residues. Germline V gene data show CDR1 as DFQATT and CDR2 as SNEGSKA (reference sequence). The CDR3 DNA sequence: TGCAGTGCTACCAGTGATCGGGACAGTAGCACAGATACGCAGTATTTT. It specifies CSATSDRDSSTDTQYF.

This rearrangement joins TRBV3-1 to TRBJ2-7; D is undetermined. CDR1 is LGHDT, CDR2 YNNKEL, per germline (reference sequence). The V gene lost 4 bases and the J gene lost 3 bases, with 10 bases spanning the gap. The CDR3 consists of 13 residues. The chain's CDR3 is CASSLSVGYEQYF. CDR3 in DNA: TGTGCCAGCAGCCTCTCCGTGGGCTACGAGCAGTACTTC.

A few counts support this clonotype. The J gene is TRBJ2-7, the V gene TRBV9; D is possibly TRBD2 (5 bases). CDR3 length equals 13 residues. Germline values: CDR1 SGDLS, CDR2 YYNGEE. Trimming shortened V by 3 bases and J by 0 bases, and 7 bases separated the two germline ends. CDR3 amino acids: CASSGRDSYEQYF. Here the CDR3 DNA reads TGTGCCAGCAGCGGCCGGGACTCCTACGAGCAGTACTTC.

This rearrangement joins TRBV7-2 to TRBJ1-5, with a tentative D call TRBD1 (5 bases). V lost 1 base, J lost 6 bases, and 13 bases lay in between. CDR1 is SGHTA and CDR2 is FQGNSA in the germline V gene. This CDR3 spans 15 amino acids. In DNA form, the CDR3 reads TGTGCCAGCAGCTTAGGACAGATCGGGTTTCAGCCCCAGCATTTT. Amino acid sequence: CASSLGQIGFQPQHF.

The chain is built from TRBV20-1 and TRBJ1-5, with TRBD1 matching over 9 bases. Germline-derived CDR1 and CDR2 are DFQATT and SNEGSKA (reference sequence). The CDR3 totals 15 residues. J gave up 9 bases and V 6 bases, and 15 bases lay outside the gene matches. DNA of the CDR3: TGCAGTGCGGGGAAACAGGGGGCTGAGAGTGGGCCCCAGCATTTT. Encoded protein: CSAGKQGAESGPQHF.

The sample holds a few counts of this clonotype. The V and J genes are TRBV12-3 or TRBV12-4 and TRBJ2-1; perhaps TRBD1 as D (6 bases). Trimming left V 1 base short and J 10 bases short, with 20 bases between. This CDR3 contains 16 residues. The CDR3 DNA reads TGTGCCAGCAGTTTAGGCGTGACAGGAGAAGGAGCCGAGCAGTTCTTC. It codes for CASSLGVTGEGAEQFF.

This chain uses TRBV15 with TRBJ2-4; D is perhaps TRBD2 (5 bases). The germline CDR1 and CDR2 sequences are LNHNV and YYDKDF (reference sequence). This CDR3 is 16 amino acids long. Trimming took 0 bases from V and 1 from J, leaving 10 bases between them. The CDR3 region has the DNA TGTGCCACCAGCAGAGAGGAACTAGTCGCCAAAAACATTCAGTACTTC. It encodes CATSREELVAKNIQYF.

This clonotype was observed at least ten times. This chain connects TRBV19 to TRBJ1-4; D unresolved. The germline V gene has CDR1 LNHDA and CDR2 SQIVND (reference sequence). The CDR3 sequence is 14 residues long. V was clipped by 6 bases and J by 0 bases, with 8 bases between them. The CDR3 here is CASSPTATNEKLFF. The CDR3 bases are TGTGCCAGTAGCCCGACCGCAACTAATGAAAAACTGTTTTTT.

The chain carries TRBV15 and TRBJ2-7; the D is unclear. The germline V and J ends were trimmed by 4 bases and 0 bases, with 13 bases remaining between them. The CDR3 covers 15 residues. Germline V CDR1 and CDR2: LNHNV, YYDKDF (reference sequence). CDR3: CATSTRTESSYEQYF. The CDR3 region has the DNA TGTGCCACCAGCACCCGGACGGAGAGCTCCTACGAGCAGTACTTC.

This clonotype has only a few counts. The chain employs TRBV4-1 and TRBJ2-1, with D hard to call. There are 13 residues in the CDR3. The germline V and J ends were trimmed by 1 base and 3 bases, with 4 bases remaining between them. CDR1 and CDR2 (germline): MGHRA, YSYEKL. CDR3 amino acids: CASSQAFYNEQFF. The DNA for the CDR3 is TGCGCCAGCAGCCAAGCGTTCTACAATGAGCAGTTCTTC.

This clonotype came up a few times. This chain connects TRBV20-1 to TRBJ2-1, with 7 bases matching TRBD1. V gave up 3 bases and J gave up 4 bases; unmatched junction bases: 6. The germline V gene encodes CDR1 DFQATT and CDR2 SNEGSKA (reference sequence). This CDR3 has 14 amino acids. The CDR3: CSASTGTVYNEQFF. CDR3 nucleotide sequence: TGCAGTGCTAGCACCGGGACAGTATACAATGAGCAGTTCTTC.